This T cell receptor beta chain was sequenced in a study of shared T cell receptors in the human thymus. The CDR3 loop spans 14 amino acids. Germline CDR1 and CDR2: MDHEN and SYDVKM. V was cut by 4 bases and J by 3 bases, with 12 bases left in between. Libraries were prepared by immunoSEQ multiplex PCR; TCRdb keeps only in-frame clonotypes and omits some of them. The table shows 700,000 or so clones, with around 85% occurring only once. These data were also reused for a study on human thymus T cells. In that study: Obtained as resections during corrective heart surgery, the thymus tissue was then studied.

Sequencing was performed on thymocytes. This TCR was recovered from a girl in the first two years of life with a congenital heart defect. This chain uses TRBV28 with TRBJ1-2, with TRBD1 as a possible D gene (6 bases). CDR3 in DNA: TGTGCCAGCAGTTACAGGGCTTTTTACTATGGCTACACCTTC. As protein: CASSYRAFYYGYTF.